The 10 T cell receptor beta chains below all came from one sample that was sequenced in a study of T cells in narcolepsy. Here immunoSEQ multiplex PCR was the method, and the copy in TCRdb shows in-frame clones only, minus some. The sample carries around 25,000 clones, about 89% recorded once. Sequencing was carried out using CD45RA- memory CD4+ T cells from PBMCs. The receptors shown here come from a human donor with narcolepsy.

The V gene is TRBV2, the J gene TRBJ2-5, with D hard to call. The CDR3 sequence is 14 residues long. V was clipped by 5 bases and J by 0 bases, with 10 bases between them. Germline CDR1 is SNHLY and CDR2 is FYNNEI. This CDR3 reads CASSRLSYQETQYF. Here the CDR3 DNA reads TGTGCCAGCAGTCGACTGTCCTACCAAGAGACCCAGTACTTC.

This sequence joins TRBV14 and TRBJ1-1; D is possibly TRBD1 (5 bases). Germline CDR1 reads SGHDN; CDR2 reads FVKESK. V lost 5 bases to trimming and J lost 5 bases, with 12 bases between them. The CDR3 runs 13 residues. The DNA of the CDR3 is TGTGCCAGCAGCTCGCAGGGCAGAACTGAAGCTTTCTTT. Translated, it gives CASSSQGRTEAFF. Complete variable domain (other parts from reference TRBV14 and TRBJ1-1): EAGVTQFPSHSVIEKGQTVTLRCDPISGHDNLYWYRRVMGKEIKFLLHFVKESKQDESGMPNNRFLAERTGGTYSTLKVQPAELEDSGVYFCASSSQGRTEAFFGQGTRLTVV.

V is TRBV27 and J is TRBJ1-1, with 8 bases identical to TRBD1. CDR3 length: 13 residues. The germline V gene has CDR1 MNHEY and CDR2 SMNVEV (reference sequence). Trimming removed 2 bases from V and 4 bases from J; junction bases left unmatched: 0. This CDR3 reads CASSLQGATEAFF. The DNA for the CDR3 is TGTGCCAGCAGTTTACAGGGGGCCACTGAAGCTTTCTTT.

The V gene is TRBV20-1, the J gene TRBJ1-6; D not resolved. Trimming left V 6 bases short and J 7 bases short, with 7 bases between. The CDR3 loop spans 11 amino acids. Per the germline V gene, CDR1 is DFQATT and CDR2 is SNEGSKA (reference sequence). CDR3 nucleotide sequence: TGCAGTGCCTGGTCAAATTCACCCCTCCACTTT. Translation gives CSAWSNSPLHF.

This chain uses TRBV28 with TRBJ1-2, with D perhaps matching TRBD1 (6 bases). From germline, CDR1 is MDHEN and CDR2 SYDVKM. The V gene lost 5 bases and the J gene lost 2 bases, with 12 bases spanning the gap. The CDR3 is 14 residues long. CDR3 sequence: CASSEFDRNYGYTF. CDR3 bases: TGTGCCAGCAGTGAATTTGACAGGAACTATGGCTACACCTTC.

The V and J genes are TRBV19 and TRBJ1-1; D not resolved. Germline V CDR1 and CDR2: LNHDA, SQIVND (reference sequence). The CDR3 consists of 12 residues. V lost 7 bases and J lost 4, with 10 bases in between. The CDR3 region is CASKRLGTEAFF. DNA of the CDR3: TGTGCCAGTAAAAGGCTGGGCACTGAAGCTTTCTTT.

The chain joins TRBV11-3 to TRBJ2-3, with 8 bases matching TRBD2. Trimming at V came to 6 bases and at J to 0 bases, leaving 8 bases not matched to a gene. CDR1 and CDR2 from the germline V gene are SGHNT and YENEEA. There are 16 residues in the CDR3. In nucleotides, the CDR3 is TGTGCCAGCAGTATAGGACTAGCCGATAGCACAGATACGCAGTATTTT. Protein sequence: CASSIGLADSTDTQYF.

J is TRBJ1-1 and V is TRBV11-2; maybe TRBD1 (5 bases). Germline CDR1 SGHAT, CDR2 FQNNGV. The CDR3 has 15 amino acids. V was clipped by 8 bases and J by 2 bases, with 18 bases between them. CDR3 coding DNA: TGTGCCAGCTGGGGCCGCGGCAATAGTAACACTGAAGCTTTCTTT. Encoded protein: CASWGRGNSNTEAFF.

This clone was picked up a small number of times. In DNA, the CDR3 is TGTGCCAGCAGAAGCCCAAGCACAGATACGCAGTATTTT. This sequence encodes CASRSPSTDTQYF. V gene TRBV28 combines with J gene TRBJ2-3, with D unresolved. Germline V CDR1 and CDR2: MDHEN, SYDVKM. V was clipped by 6 bases and J by 0 bases, with 7 bases between them. CDR3 length: 13 residues.

The chain has TRBV29-1 and TRBJ1-4; D not resolved. The V end was cut by 7 bases, the J end by 8 bases, with 17 bases between. Germline values: CDR1 SQVTM, CDR2 ANQGSEA. The CDR3 consists of 13 residues. The CDR3 region has the DNA TGCAGCGCGAAAGTATTACGCGGGGAAAAACTGTTTTTT. Translation gives CSAKVLRGEKLFF.